This entry is about one TCR beta chain. Its antigen is as yet unknown. This specimen comes from a study of lymphopenia after photon versus proton radiotherapy. Looked up from germline, CDR1 is SGHRS and CDR2 is YFSETQ. This CDR3 spans 13 amino acids. The V and J ends lost 0 bases and 7 bases respectively, with 8 bases between them. Here immunoSEQ multiplex PCR was the method, and the copy in TCRdb shows in-frame clones only, minus some. This table holds about 30,000 clones, more than 75% found once. Findings and limits, study-wide: Relative stability marked proton patients; photon patients lost diversity and naive cells.

This clonotype was obtained from a woman aged 60-75 years with cholangiocarcinoma. Some clones in this sample may be carry-over from other donors' samples. The sample consisted of peripheral blood, taken from a patient treated with proton-based radiotherapy. This chain links TRBV5-1 with TRBJ2-1, with D uncertain. CDR3 DNA sequence: TGCGCCAGCAGCTTGGGTAGTCGAAATGAGCAGTTCTTC. It is translated as CASSLGSRNEQFF.